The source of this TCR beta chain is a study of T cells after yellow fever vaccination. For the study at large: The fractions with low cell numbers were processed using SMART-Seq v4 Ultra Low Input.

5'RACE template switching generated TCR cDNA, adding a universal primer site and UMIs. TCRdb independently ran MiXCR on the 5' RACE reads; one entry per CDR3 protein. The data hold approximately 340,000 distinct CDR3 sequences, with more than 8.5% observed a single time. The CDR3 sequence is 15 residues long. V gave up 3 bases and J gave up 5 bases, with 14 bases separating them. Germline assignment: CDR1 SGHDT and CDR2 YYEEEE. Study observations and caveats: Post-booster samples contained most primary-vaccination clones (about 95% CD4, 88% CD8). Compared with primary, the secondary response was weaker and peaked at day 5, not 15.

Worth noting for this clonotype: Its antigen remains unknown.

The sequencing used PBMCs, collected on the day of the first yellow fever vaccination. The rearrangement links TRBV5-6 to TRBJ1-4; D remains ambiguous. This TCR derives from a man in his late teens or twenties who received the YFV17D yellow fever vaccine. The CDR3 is CASSSDPGGNEKLFF. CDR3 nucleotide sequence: TGTGCCAGCAGCTCGGATCCGGGAGGGAATGAAAAACTGTTTTTT. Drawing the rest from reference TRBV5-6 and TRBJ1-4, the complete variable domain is DAGVTQSPTHLIKTRGQQVTLRCSPKSGHDTVSWYQQALGQGPQFIFQYYEEEERQRGNFPDRFSGHQFPNYSSELNVNALLLGDSALYLCASSSDPGGNEKLFFGSGTQLSVL.